The 21 T cell receptor beta chains reported below all come from one sample, sequenced in a study of T cell responses to AZD1222 COVID-19 vaccine (dated by TCRdb to about 2021). Library preparation employed the immunoSEQ multiplex PCR assay. The table was pulled from immuneACCESS by TCRdb, which kept in-frame rearrangements only. Such tables lose some clones; where checked, under half of the loss comes from unresolved V genes, and the rest has no known cause. For this sample the table gives 150,000 to 200,000 clones, of which approximately 90% were detected only once. The ten largest clonotypes hold 6% to 8% of the sample. The time point tag for this specimen amounts to: baseline before first vaccination. Sequenced here: peripheral blood, sampled on day 0 of AZD1222 vaccination. These receptors all stem from an adult in good health.

The CDR3 here is CASSLSGQSADTQYF. The CDR3 DNA is TGCGCCAGCAGCTTGTCCGGCCAGAGCGCAGATACGCAGTATTTT. The V gene is TRBV5-1, the J gene TRBJ2-3; D unresolved. Trimming took 1 base from V and 4 from J, leaving 13 bases between them. CDR1 is SGHRS and CDR2 is YFSETQ in the germline V gene. This CDR3 spans 15 amino acids.

CDR3 region: CASSHGLAGGPDTQYF. In nucleotides, the CDR3 is TGTGCCAGCAGCCATGGACTAGCGGGGGGGCCAGATACGCAGTATTTT. The chain links TRBV6-4 to TRBJ2-3; 15 bases map to TRBD2. The ends lost 6 bases at V and 4 bases at J; junction bases unmatched: 5. The CDR3 loop spans 16 amino acids. Looked up from germline, CDR1 is MRHNA and CDR2 is SNTAGT.

This clone was detected a few times. The CDR3 here is CASSGVGGPNTGELFF. CDR3 nucleotide sequence: TGTGCCAGCAGCGGTGTAGGGGGCCCGAACACCGGGGAGCTGTTTTTT. J is TRBJ2-2 and V is TRBV9, with 7 positions matching TRBD1. The CDR3 consists of 16 residues. Per germline, CDR1 SGDLS and CDR2 YYNGEE. Germline trimming cut 3 bases from V and 0 bases from J; bases unmatched to any gene: 5.

Of note for this clone: The same CDR3 is also encoded by other DNA sequences in this sample. V is TRBV28 and J is TRBJ1-1; D ambiguous. This CDR3 comprises 13 residues. The V gene's germline CDR1 is MDHEN and CDR2 SYDVKM. The germline V and J ends were trimmed by 1 base and 1 base, with 4 bases remaining between them. This CDR3 reads CASSLSANTEAFF. CDR3 nucleotide sequence: TGTGCCAGCAGTTTATCTGCGAACACTGAAGCTTTCTTT.

The table lists this clone with a few counts. The CDR3 DNA follows: TGCGCCAGCAGCCAAGGGACAGGGGTGAACACTGAAGCTTTCTTT. Amino acid sequence: CASSQGTGVNTEAFF. The chain links TRBV4-1 to TRBJ1-1; 9 bases align to TRBD1. The CDR3 contains 15 residues. Germline V gene sequence: CDR1 MGHRA, CDR2 YSYEKL. Trimming cost V 1 base and J 0 bases; bases outside gene matches: 0.

This chain joins TRBV2 and TRBJ1-3, with TRBD1 matching 7 bases. The CDR3 has 15 residues. J was trimmed by 1 base and V by 6 bases; bases with no gene match: 6. Looked up from germline, CDR1 is SNHLY and CDR2 is FYNNEI. The CDR3 DNA sequence: TGTGCCAGCAGGGCGGACAGGCCATCTGGAAACACCATATATTTT. This sequence encodes CASRADRPSGNTIYF.

The J gene is TRBJ2-2, the V gene TRBV3-1 (or the pseudogene TRBV3-2); 9 bases are a match to TRBD2. The CDR3 spans 15 residues. Germline V gene sequence: CDR1 LGHDT, CDR2 YNNKEL (reference sequence). V was clipped by 7 bases and J by 4 bases; unmatched bases: 7. The CDR3 is CASTPAGGGTGELFF. In DNA form, the CDR3 reads TGTGCCAGCACCCCGGCGGGGGGGGGCACCGGGGAGCTGTTTTTT.

This clone was recorded only once. CDR3 amino acids: CAWSVRGDRGEQYF. CDR3 DNA sequence: TGTGCCTGGAGTGTACGAGGAGATAGGGGCGAGCAGTACTTC. The chain carries TRBV30 and TRBJ2-7; the D gene is possibly TRBD1 (5 bases). With 0 bases removed from V and 6 bases from J, the gap between germline ends came to 15 bases. The CDR3 is 14 amino acids. Germline V CDR1 and CDR2: GTSNPN, SVGIG (reference sequence). The full variable domain, with the rest looked up from reference TRBV30 and TRBJ2-7, is SQTIHQWPATLVQPVGSPLSLECTVEGTSNPNLYWYRQAAGRGLQLLFYSVGIGQISSEVPQNLSASRPQDRQFILSSKKLLLSDSGFYLCAWSVRGDRGEQYFGPGTRLTVT.

The genes are TRBV3-1 (or the pseudogene TRBV3-2) and TRBJ2-5; D might be TRBD2 (6 bases). Germline V CDR1 and CDR2: LGHDT, YNNKEL (reference sequence). V gave up 0 bases and J gave up 5 bases, with 13 bases separating them. The CDR3 sequence is 15 residues long. The chain's CDR3 is CASSQDPGRRETQYF. In DNA form, the CDR3 reads TGTGCCAGCAGCCAAGACCCCGGGAGACGGGAGACCCAGTACTTC.

Regarding this clone: The identical CDR3 is also encoded by other nucleotide sequences in the sample. The chain uses TRBV20-1 and TRBJ2-5; no clear D gene. Trimming left V 3 bases short and J 3 bases short, with 5 bases between. This CDR3 comprises 11 residues. Germline-derived CDR1 and CDR2 are DFQATT and SNEGSKA (reference sequence). As DNA, the CDR3 is TGCAGTGCTAGTAGGGAAGAGACCCAGTACTTC. This codes for CSASREETQYF.

The sample holds a few counts of this clone. CDR3 nucleotide sequence: TGTGCCATTCCAAAGTGGTTAGGATGGCAGGGGGATACCTACGAGCAGTACGTC. It encodes CAIPKWLGWQGDTYEQYV. The rearrangement uses TRBV4-2 and TRBJ2-7; 7 bases agree with TRBD1. The germline V gene has CDR1 LGHNA and CDR2 YNFKEQ. The trim removed 10 bases at V and 2 bases at J, leaving 23 bases unmatched. CDR3 size: 18 residues.

The chain joins TRBV2 to TRBJ2-5; either TRBD1 or TRBD2 may fit D (6 bases each). Trimming pared 10 bases from V and 0 bases from J, leaving 18 bases between. Germline CDR1 reads SNHLY; CDR2 reads FYNNEI. This CDR3 region has 15 residues. Here the CDR3 DNA reads TGTGCCATAACAAAGGGGGGCCGGTACCAAGAGACCCAGTACTTC. This codes for CAITKGGRYQETQYF.

The chain is built from TRBV7-2 and TRBJ2-5, with TRBD2 matching over 8 bases. With 5 bases clipped from V and 7 bases from J, the junction kept 9 bases outside the gene matches. The CDR3 has 14 amino acids. Germline V gene sequence: CDR1 SGHTA, CDR2 FQGNSA. The CDR3 here is CASSRRGAQLTQYF. The CDR3 bases are TGTGCCAGCAGCAGGCGGGGGGCCCAATTGACCCAGTACTTC.

V usage is TRBV9 and J usage is TRBJ2-5, with 7 positions matching TRBD1. J lost 2 bases, V lost 3 bases, and 7 bases had no gene match. CDR3 length: 15 amino acids. Germline V CDR1 and CDR2: SGDLS, YYNGEE. DNA of the CDR3: TGTGCCAGCAGCGCACGAGGGACAGCTCAAGAGACCCAGTACTTC. Its translation: CASSARGTAQETQYF.

In this sample, this clone turned up a few times. The chain carries TRBV6-1 and TRBJ2-7; D is unclear. Germline-derived CDR1 and CDR2 are MNHNS and SASEGT. V lost 1 base and J 4 bases, leaving 17 bases between the germline ends. The length of the CDR3 is 16 residues. CDR3: CASSEGRQVDNYEQYV. In DNA, the CDR3 is TGTGCCAGCAGTGAAGGCCGGCAGGTTGATAATTACGAGCAGTACGTC.

V gene TRBV6-5 combines with J gene TRBJ2-5; 7 nucleotides match TRBD2. The CDR3 is 15 amino acids. V lost 5 bases and J lost 2; bases outside the gene matches: 8. Germline values: CDR1 MNHEY, CDR2 SVGAGI. The CDR3 here is CASSQKTSRQETQYF. The CDR3 coding sequence is TGTGCCAGCAGTCAAAAGACTAGCCGTCAAGAGACCCAGTACTTC.

The chain is built from TRBV28 and TRBJ2-4; D possibly matches TRBD1 or TRBD2 (7 bases each). Germline CDR1 and CDR2: MDHEN and SYDVKM. V was shortened by 7 bases and J by 0 bases, with 22 bases between the two germline ends. This CDR3 contains 18 residues. CDR3 sequence: CASTRRSGGALAKNIQYF. The CDR3 coding sequence is TGTGCCAGCACGCGGAGATCAGGGGGGGCCCTAGCCAAAAACATTCAGTACTTC.

This clone was seen a few times. The J gene is TRBJ2-3, the V gene TRBV4-2, with 8 bases fitting TRBD2. J was trimmed by 2 bases and V by 1 base; bases with no gene match: 2. The germline gives CDR1 LGHNA, CDR2 YNFKEQ. The CDR3 covers 15 residues. CDR3 DNA: TGTGCCAGCAGCCAAGCACTAGCGGCCACAGATACGCAGTATTTT. This gives the protein CASSQALAATDTQYF.

CDR3 bases: TGCGCCAGCAGCTTGCGGATAGCGGGGGGGCCGAGCACCGGGGAGCTGTTTTTT. Translating it yields CASSLRIAGGPSTGELFF. The chain combines TRBV5-1 with TRBJ2-2; 11 positions agree with TRBD2. V dropped 1 base and J dropped 4; count of bases not matched to a gene: 9. Looked up from germline, CDR1 is SGHRS and CDR2 is YFSETQ. The CDR3 covers 18 residues. Based on the CDR3 plus reference TRBV5-1 and TRBJ2-2, the full variable domain is KAGVTQTPRYLIKTRGQQVTLSCSPISGHRSVSWYQQTPGQGLQFLFEYFSETQRNKGNFPGRFSGRQFSNSRSEMNVSTLELGDSALYLCASSLRIAGGPSTGELFFGEGSRLTVL.

The genes are TRBV6-5 and TRBJ1-4, with TRBD1 matching over 10 bases. V shed 6 bases, J shed 5 bases, and the junction held 6 bases outside the gene matches. This CDR3 has 15 residues. Germline CDR1 is MNHEY and CDR2 is SVGAGI. The CDR3 nucleotides read TGTGCCAGCAGCCCCCAGGGACAGGGGAATGAAAAACTGTTTTTT. Its protein is CASSPQGQGNEKLFF.

This clone came up once. The chain has TRBV27 and TRBJ2-3, with 10 bases identical to TRBD1. Losses at the gene ends were 7 bases for V and 3 bases for J; bases not matched to a gene: 16. The CDR3 extends over 18 amino acids. Germline assignment: CDR1 MNHEY and CDR2 SMNVEV (reference sequence). This chain's CDR3 is CASTHGPGGQGYTDTQYF. CDR3 bases: TGTGCCAGCACTCACGGCCCAGGGGGACAGGGGTATACAGATACGCAGTATTTT.